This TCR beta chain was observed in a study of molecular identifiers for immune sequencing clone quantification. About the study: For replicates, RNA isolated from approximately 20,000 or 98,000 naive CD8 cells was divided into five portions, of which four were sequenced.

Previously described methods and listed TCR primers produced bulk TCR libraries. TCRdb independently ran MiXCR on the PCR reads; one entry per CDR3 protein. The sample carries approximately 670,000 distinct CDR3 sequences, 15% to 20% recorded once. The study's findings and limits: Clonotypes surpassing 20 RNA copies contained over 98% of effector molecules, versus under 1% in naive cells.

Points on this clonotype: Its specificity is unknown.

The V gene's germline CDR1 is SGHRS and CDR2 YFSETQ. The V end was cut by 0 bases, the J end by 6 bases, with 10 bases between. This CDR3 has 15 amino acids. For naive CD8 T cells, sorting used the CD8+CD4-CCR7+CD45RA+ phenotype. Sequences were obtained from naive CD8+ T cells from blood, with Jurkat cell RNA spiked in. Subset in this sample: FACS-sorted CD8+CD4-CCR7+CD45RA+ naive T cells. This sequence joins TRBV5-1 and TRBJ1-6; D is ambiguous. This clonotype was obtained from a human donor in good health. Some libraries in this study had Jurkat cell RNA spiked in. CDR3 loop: CASSLGWQTNSPLHF. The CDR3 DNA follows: TGCGCCAGCAGCTTGGGGTGGCAAACTAATTCACCCCTCCACTTT. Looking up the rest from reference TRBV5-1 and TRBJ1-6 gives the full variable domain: KAGVTQTPRYLIKTRGQQVTLSCSPISGHRSVSWYQQTPGQGLQFLFEYFSETQRNKGNFPGRFSGRQFSNSRSEMNVSTLELGDSALYLCASSLGWQTNSPLHFGNGTRLTVT.